These 5 T cell receptor beta chains were sequenced from one sample in a study of blood T cell repertoires in COVID-19 (dated by TCRdb to 2020 to 2021). Library creation used the immunoSEQ multiplex PCR assay. The clones in this table, taken by TCRdb from immuneACCESS, are in-frame only. Not every clone is retained; where verified, under half of the shortfall comes from an unresolved V gene, and the cause of the rest is unknown. Here the sample has some 310,000 clones; 90% occur a single time. Clones ranked in the top ten supply 1% of the sample. Sequencing used peripheral blood. The receptors stem from a woman aged 40 to 49 with COVID-19, enrolled during active disease.

A word on this clone: Other DNA sequences in the same sample also yield this CDR3. This sequence joins TRBV18 and TRBJ2-3; a weak D match, TRBD2 (5 bases). Germline values: CDR1 KGHSH, CDR2 LQKENI. CDR3 length: 13 residues. V lost 0 bases to trimming and J lost 4 bases, with 5 bases between them. The CDR3 DNA sequence: TGTGCCAGCTCACCACCTAGCGCAGATACGCAGTATTTT. This sequence encodes CASSPPSADTQYF.

This rearrangement joins TRBV18 to TRBJ2-1; 8 nucleotides agree with TRBD2. Germline trimming cut 3 bases from V and 9 bases from J; bases unmatched to any gene: 10. The CDR3 is 15 amino acids. From germline, CDR1 is KGHSH and CDR2 LQKENI. The CDR3 nucleotides are TGTGCCAGCTCACCGATGGGACTAGTTAGAGCTGAGCAGTTCTTC. It specifies CASSPMGLVRAEQFF.

J is TRBJ1-2 and V is TRBV7-2; 8 bases agree with TRBD1. J was trimmed by 4 bases and V by 4 bases; bases with no gene match: 5. Per germline, CDR1 SGHTA and CDR2 FQGNSA. CDR3 length: 14 residues. CDR3 in DNA: TGTGCCAGCAGCTCCCAGGGGGCCGGCTATGGCTACACCTTC. Its translation: CASSSQGAGYGYTF.

CDR3 region: CASSVGTGGTEAFF. The CDR3, as DNA: TGTGCCAGCAGCGTAGGGACGGGGGGCACTGAAGCTTTCTTT. This chain joins TRBV9 and TRBJ1-1; D may be TRBD1 (5 bases). The germline V gene encodes CDR1 SGDLS and CDR2 YYNGEE. This CDR3 has 14 residues. V lost 0 bases, J lost 4 bases, and 10 bases lay in between. The whole variable domain, filled in from reference TRBV9 and TRBJ1-1, reads DSGVTQTPKHLITATGQRVTLRCSPRSGDLSVYWYQQSLDQGLQFLIQYYNGEERAKGNILERFSAQQFPDLHSELNLSSLELGDSALYFCASSVGTGGTEAFFGQGTRLTVV.

V and J are TRBV9 and TRBJ1-2; TRBD1 agrees at 7 bases. With 4 bases clipped from V and 10 bases from J, the junction kept 10 bases outside the gene matches. This CDR3 is 13 amino acids long. The germline V gene encodes CDR1 SGDLS and CDR2 YYNGEE. CDR3 DNA sequence: TGTGCCAGCAGCCTCCTTGAGGGGGCAATCTACACCTTC. This sequence encodes CASSLLEGAIYTF.